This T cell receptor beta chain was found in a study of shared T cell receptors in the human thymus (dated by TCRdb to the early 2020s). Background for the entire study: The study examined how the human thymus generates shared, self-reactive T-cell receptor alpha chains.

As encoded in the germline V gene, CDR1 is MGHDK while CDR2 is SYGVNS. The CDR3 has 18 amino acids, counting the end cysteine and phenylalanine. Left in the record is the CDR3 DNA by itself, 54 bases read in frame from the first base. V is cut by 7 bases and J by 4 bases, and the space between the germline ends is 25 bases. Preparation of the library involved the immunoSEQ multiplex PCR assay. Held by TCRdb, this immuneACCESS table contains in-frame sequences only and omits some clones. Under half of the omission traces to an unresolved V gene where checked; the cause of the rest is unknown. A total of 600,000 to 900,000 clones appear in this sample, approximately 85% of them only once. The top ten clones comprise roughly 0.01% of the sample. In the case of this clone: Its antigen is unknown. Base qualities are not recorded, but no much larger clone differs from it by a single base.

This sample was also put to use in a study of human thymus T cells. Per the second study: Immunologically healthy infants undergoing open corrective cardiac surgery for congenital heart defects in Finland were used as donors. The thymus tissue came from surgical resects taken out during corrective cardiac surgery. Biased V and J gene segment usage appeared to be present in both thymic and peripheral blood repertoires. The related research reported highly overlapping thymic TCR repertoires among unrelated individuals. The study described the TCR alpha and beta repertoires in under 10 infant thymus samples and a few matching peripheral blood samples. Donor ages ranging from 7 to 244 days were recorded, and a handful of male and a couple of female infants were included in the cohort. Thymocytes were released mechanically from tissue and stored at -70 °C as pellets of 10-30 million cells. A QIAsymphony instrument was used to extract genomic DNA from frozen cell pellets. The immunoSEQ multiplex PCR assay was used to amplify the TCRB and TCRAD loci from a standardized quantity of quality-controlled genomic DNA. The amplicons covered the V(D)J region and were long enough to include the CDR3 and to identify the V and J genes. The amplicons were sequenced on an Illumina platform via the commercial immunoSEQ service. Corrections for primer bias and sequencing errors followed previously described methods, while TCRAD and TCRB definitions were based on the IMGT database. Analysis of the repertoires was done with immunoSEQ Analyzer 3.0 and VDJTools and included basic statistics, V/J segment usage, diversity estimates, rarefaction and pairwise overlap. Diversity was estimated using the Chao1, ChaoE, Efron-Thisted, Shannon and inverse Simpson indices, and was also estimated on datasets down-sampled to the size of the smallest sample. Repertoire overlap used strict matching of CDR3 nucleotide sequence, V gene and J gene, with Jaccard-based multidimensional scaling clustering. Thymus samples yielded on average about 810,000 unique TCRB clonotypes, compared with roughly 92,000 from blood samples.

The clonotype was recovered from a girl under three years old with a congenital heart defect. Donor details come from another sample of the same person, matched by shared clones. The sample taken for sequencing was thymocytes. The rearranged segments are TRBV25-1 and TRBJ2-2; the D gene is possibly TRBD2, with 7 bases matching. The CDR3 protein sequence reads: CASTKEGGILEGTGELFF. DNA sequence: TGTGCCAGCACGAAAGAGGGGGGGATTTTGGAGGGCACCGGGGAGCTGTTTTTT. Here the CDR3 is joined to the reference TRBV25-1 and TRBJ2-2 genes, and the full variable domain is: EADIYQTPRYLVIGTGKKITLECSQTMGHDKMYWYQQDPGMELHLIHYSYGVNSTEKGDLSSESTVSRIRTEHFPLTLESARPSHTSQYLCASTKEGGILEGTGELFFGEGSRLTVL.